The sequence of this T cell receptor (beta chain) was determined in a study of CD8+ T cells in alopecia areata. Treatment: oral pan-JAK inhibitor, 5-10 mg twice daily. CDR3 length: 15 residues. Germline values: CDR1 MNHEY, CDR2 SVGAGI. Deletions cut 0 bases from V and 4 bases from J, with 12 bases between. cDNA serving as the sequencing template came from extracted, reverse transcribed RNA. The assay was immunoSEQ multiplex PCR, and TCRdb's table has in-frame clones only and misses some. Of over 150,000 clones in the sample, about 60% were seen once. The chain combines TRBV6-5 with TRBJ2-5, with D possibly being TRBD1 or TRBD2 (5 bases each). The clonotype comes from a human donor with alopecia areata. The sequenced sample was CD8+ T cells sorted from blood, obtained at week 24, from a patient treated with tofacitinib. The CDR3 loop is CASSYSMGVRETQYF. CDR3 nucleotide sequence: TGTGCCAGCAGTTACTCGATGGGGGTGCGAGAGACCCAGTACTTC.